The entry below gives a single T cell receptor beta chain sequence along with its context. This entry comes from a study of identical twins. The CDR3 is 14 residues long. The V and J ends lost 7 bases and 7 bases respectively, with 16 bases between them. Germline CDR1 reads LGHDT; CDR2 reads YNNKEL (reference sequence). TCRdb reprocessed the 5' RACE reads with MiXCR, giving one entry per CDR3 protein. The profile shows 500,000 or so distinct CDR3 sequences, approximately 22% of them singletons. This sample also belongs to another study, concerning T cells expressing NK-cell markers.

The gene calls are TRBV3-1 and TRBJ2-2; D is uncertain. The receptor's source is a woman between 18 and 29 years old in good health. Specimen: CD4+ T cells sorted from blood. CDR3 DNA sequence: TGTGCCAGCACCCCTGGGCCTAATGGCGGGGAGCTGTTTTTT. Its translation is CASTPGPNGGELFF.